This T cell receptor (beta chain) originates from a study of blood T cell repertoires in COVID-19. Whole-study context: Acute and convalescent COVID-19 samples came from the United States, Italy and Spain. The analysed material was cDNA or gDNA that came from T cells, B-cell-depleted T cells, or PBMCs.

The ends were cut back, 6 bases at V and 5 bases at J, with 14 bases in the middle. The germline V gene encodes CDR1 MNHEY and CDR2 SVGAGI. The CDR3 has 13 residues. Study processing details: Amplification of reference gene primers provided the estimated nucleated cell counts. Method: immunoSEQ multiplex PCR; TCRdb's copy keeps in-frame clones and lacks some. The V and J calls and clone size come from that table; D and trimming were worked out from the DNA. The data hold more than 200,000 clones, with about nine tenths observed a single time. The chain links TRBV6-5 to TRBJ2-7; the D gene is possibly TRBD1 (5 bases). The sample comprised peripheral blood. The clonotype was recovered from a man in his forties or fifties with acute or convalescent COVID-19. DNA for the CDR3: TGTGCCAGCAGGATCCAGGGTTCTGACGAGCAGTACTTC. Amino acids: CASRIQGSDEQYF.